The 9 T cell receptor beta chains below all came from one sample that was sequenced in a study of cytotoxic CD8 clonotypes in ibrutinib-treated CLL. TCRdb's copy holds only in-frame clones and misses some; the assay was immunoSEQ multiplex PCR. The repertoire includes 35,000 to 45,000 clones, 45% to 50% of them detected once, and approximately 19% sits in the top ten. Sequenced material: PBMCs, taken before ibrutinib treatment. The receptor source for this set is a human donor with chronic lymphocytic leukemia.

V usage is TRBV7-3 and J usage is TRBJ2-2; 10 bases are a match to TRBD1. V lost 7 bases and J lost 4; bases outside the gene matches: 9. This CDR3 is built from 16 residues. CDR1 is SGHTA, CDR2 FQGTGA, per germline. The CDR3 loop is CASTPPTGGITGELFF. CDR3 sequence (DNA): TGTGCCAGCACCCCACCGACAGGGGGCATCACCGGGGAGCTGTTTTTT.

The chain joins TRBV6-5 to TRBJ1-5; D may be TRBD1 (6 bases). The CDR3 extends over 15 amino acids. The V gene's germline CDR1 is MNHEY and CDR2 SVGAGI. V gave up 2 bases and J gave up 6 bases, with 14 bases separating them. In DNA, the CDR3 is TGTGCCAGCAGTTACGACGGGGGCGTTGGTCAGCCCCAGCATTTT. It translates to CASSYDGGVGQPQHF.

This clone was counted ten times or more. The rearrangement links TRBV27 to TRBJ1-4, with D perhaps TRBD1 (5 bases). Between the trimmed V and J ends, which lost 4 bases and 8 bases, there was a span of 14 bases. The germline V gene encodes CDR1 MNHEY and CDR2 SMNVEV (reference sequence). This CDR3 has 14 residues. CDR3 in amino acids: CASSSSGADEKLFF. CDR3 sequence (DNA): TGTGCCAGCAGTTCCTCCGGGGCAGACGAAAAACTGTTTTTT.

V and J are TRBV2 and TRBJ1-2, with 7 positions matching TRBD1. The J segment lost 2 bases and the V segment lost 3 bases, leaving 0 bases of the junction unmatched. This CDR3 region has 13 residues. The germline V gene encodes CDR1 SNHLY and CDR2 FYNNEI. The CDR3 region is CASSDRGNYGYTF. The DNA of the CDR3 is TGTGCCAGCAGTGACAGGGGGAACTATGGCTACACCTTC.

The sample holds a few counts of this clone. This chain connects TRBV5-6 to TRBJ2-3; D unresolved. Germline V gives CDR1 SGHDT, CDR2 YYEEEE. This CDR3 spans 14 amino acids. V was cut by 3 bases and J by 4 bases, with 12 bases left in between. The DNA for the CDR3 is TGTGCCAGCAGCTACCCCGTGAGTTCAGATACGCAGTATTTT. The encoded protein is CASSYPVSSDTQYF.

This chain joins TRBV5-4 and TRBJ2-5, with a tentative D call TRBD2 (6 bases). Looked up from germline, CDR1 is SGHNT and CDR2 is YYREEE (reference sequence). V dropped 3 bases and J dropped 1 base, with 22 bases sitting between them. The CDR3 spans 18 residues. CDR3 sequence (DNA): TGTGCCAGCAGCTACAACCCCTCAATTCGGGGGAGCCAAGAGACCCAGTACTTC. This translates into CASSYNPSIRGSQETQYF.

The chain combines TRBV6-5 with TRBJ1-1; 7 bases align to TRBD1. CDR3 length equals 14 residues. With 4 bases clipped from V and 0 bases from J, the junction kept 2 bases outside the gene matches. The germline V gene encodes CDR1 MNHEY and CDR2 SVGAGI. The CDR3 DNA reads TGTGCCAGCAGTTCGGGGACAGTGAACACTGAAGCTTTCTTT. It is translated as CASSSGTVNTEAFF.

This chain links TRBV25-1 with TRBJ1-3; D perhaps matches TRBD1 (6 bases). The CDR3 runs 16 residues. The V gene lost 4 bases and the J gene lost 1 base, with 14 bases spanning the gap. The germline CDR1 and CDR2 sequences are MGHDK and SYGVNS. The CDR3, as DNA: TGTGCCAGCAGTGGGACAGACTTTTCTTCTGGAAACACCATATATTTT. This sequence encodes CASSGTDFSSGNTIYF. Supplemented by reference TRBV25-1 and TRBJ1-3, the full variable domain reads EADIYQTPRYLVIGTGKKITLECSQTMGHDKMYWYQQDPGMELHLIHYSYGVNSTEKGDLSSESTVSRIRTEHFPLTLESARPSHTSQYLCASSGTDFSSGNTIYFGEGSWLTVV.

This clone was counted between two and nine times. The CDR3 loop is CAIRTAGGDLQETQYF. The CDR3 bases are TGTGCCATCAGGACGGCCGGGGGGGACCTGCAAGAGACCCAGTACTTC. The V gene is TRBV10-3, the J gene TRBJ2-5; 8 bases align to TRBD2. Germline assignment: CDR1 ENHRY and CDR2 SYGVKD. The CDR3 spans 16 residues. The trim removed 6 bases at V and 2 bases at J, leaving 11 bases unmatched.